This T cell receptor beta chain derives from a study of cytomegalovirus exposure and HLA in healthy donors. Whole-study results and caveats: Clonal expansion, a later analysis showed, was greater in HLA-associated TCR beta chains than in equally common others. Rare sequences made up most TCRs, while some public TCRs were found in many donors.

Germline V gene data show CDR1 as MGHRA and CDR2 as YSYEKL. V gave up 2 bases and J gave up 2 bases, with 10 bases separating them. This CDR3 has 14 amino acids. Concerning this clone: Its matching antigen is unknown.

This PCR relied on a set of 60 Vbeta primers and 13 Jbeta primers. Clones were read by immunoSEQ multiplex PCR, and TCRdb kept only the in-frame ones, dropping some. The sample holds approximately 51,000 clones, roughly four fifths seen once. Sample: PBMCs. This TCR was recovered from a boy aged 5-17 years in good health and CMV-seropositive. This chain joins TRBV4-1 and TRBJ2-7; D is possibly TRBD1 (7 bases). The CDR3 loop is CASSQFRGAYEQYF. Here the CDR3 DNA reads TGCGCCAGCAGCCAATTCAGGGGGGCCTACGAGCAGTACTTC.